Below, 9 T cell receptor beta chains from the same sample are listed, as sequenced in a study of T cell responses to AZD1222 COVID-19 vaccine. Repertoires were generated with immunoSEQ multiplex PCR, while TCRdb's copy carries only in-frame clones and drops some. The sample includes some 190,000 clones, around 89% of them seen just once. The specimen comprised peripheral blood, sampled on day 0 of AZD1222 vaccination. These receptors were taken from an adult in good health.

Note on this clone: Germline is not matched at one junction end, which may reflect a read error. This sequence joins TRBV3-1 (or the pseudogene TRBV3-2) and TRBJ1-1; D is uncertain. Germline V gene data show CDR1 as LGHDT and CDR2 as YNNKEL (reference sequence). The CDR3 consists of 10 residues. CDR3 bases: TGTGCCAGCAGCCGAGAGGGTGCCGGATTT. This translates into CASSREGAGF.

This clone was seen only once. The chain links TRBV18 to TRBJ1-2; possible D gene TRBD1, 6 bases. CDR3 length: 15 residues. The V and J ends lost 0 bases and 5 bases respectively, with 13 bases between them. Germline loops: CDR1 KGHSH, CDR2 LQKENI. The CDR3 is CASSPPETGMYGYTF. The CDR3 region has the DNA TGTGCCAGCTCACCACCTGAAACAGGGATGTATGGCTACACCTTC.

The V gene is TRBV7-6, the J gene TRBJ2-3; D call uncertain. CDR3 length equals 16 residues. V lost 0 bases, J lost 0 bases, and 10 bases lay in between. Germline loops: CDR1 SGHVS, CDR2 FNYEAQ. CDR3 DNA sequence: TGTGCCAGCAGCTTAGCCCCGGACGGTAGCACAGATACGCAGTATTTT. It encodes CASSLAPDGSTDTQYF.

CDR3 loop: CASSEASGASIGYEQYV. The CDR3 DNA reads TGTGCCAGCAGTGAAGCGAGCGGGGCTTCGATCGGCTACGAGCAGTACGTC. The chain is built from TRBV6-1 and TRBJ2-7, with TRBD2 identical over 7 bases. The germline V gene encodes CDR1 MNHNS and CDR2 SASEGT. The CDR3 contains 17 residues. V lost 0 bases, J lost 3 bases, and 11 bases stayed unmatched.

The chain employs TRBV12-3 or TRBV12-4 and TRBJ1-2; D might be TRBD1 (5 bases). This CDR3 is 13 amino acids long. V gave up 5 bases and J gave up 4 bases, with 11 bases separating them. The DNA of the CDR3 is TGTGCCAGCAGTGAACAGGATTTCTATGGCTACACCTTC. Translation gives CASSEQDFYGYTF.

V and J are TRBV5-1 and TRBJ2-5, with 9 bases that match TRBD2. Germline V CDR1 and CDR2: SGHRS, YFSETQ. With 5 bases clipped from V and 1 base from J, the junction kept 6 bases outside the gene matches. The CDR3 contains 15 residues. CDR3 in DNA: TGCGCCAGCAGGATGGTGCGGGGGGGCCAAGAGACCCAGTACTTC. It codes for CASRMVRGGQETQYF.

This chain joins TRBV4-3 and TRBJ1-6, with D perhaps matching TRBD1 (5 bases). The V end was cut by 1 base, the J end by 5 bases, with 12 bases between. This CDR3 is 16 amino acids long. CDR1 is LGHNA and CDR2 is YSLEER in the germline V gene. The CDR3: CASSQAPRGNNSPLHF. CDR3 nucleotides: TGCGCCAGCAGCCAAGCTCCGAGGGGAAATAATTCACCCCTCCACTTT.

The CDR3, as DNA: TGTGCCAGCAGCCCTGCCGGCTATGGCTACACCTTC. Encoded protein: CASSPAGYGYTF. The chain is built from TRBV3-1 (or the pseudogene TRBV3-2) and TRBJ1-2; no firm D call. Germline V gene sequence: CDR1 LGHDT, CDR2 YNNKEL (reference sequence). CDR3 size: 12 residues. V lost 4 bases to trimming and J lost 4 bases, with 7 bases between them.

The chain uses TRBV5-6 and TRBJ2-7, with D unresolved. Germline CDR1 and CDR2: SGHDT and YYEEEE. Trimming left V 4 bases short and J 5 bases short, with 10 bases between. The CDR3 consists of 12 residues. Written as DNA, the CDR3 is TGTGCCAGCAGCCCGACCAATGACGAGCAGTACTTC. Translated: CASSPTNDEQYF.